The 8 T cell receptor beta chains given below trace back to one sample, sequenced in a study of blood T cell repertoires in COVID-19. Libraries were prepared by immunoSEQ multiplex PCR; TCRdb keeps only in-frame clonotypes and omits some of them. This table has more than 120,000 clones, about 87% appearing once. The sample comprised peripheral blood. The receptors originated from a human donor in a cohort sampled during active COVID-19.

The chain is built from TRBV7-3 and TRBJ2-5; 9 nucleotides agree with TRBD2. This CDR3 is 15 amino acids long. The V and J ends lost 1 base and 1 base, in that order; junction bases with no gene match: 1. The germline V gene encodes CDR1 SGHTA and CDR2 FQGTGA. CDR3 in DNA: TGTGCCAGCAGCTTAATAGCGGGGGCCCAAGAGACCCAGTACTTC. Amino acids: CASSLIAGAQETQYF.

This chain links TRBV18 with TRBJ2-2; TRBD1 is a possible D gene (5 bases). The CDR3 sequence is 13 residues long. V lost 4 bases and J 6 bases, leaving 9 bases between the germline ends. The germline CDR1 and CDR2 sequences are KGHSH and LQKENI. CDR3 sequence reads: CASSLPRAGELFF. CDR3 DNA: TGTGCCAGCTCACTCCCCAGGGCCGGGGAGCTGTTTTTT.

V is TRBV18 and J is TRBJ1-1, with D unclear. V gave up 2 bases and J gave up 4 bases, with 8 bases separating them. This CDR3 has 13 amino acids. Germline V lookup: CDR1 KGHSH, CDR2 LQKENI. The CDR3 is CASSPGGSTEAFF. CDR3 sequence (DNA): TGTGCCAGCTCACCAGGCGGGAGCACTGAAGCTTTCTTT.

The rearrangement uses TRBV11-1 and TRBJ1-2, with 8 bases matching TRBD1. Germline trimming cut 5 bases from V and 4 bases from J; bases unmatched to any gene: 12. Germline-derived CDR1 and CDR2 are SGHAT and FQDESV (reference sequence). CDR3 length: 16 residues. CDR3 in DNA: TGTGCCAGCAGCCTGGGGGACAGGCCTGGTGGCTATGGCTACACCTTC. Protein: CASSLGDRPGGYGYTF.

This chain joins TRBV7-2 and TRBJ1-6; D is possibly TRBD1 (6 bases). The CDR3 extends over 16 amino acids. The germline CDR1 and CDR2 sequences are SGHTA and FQGNSA. The V and J ends lost 3 bases and 4 bases respectively, with 13 bases between them. Here the CDR3 DNA reads TGTGCCAGCAGCTTGGACAGCCCTTATTATAATTCACCCCTCCACTTT. It yields the protein CASSLDSPYYNSPLHF.

This chain joins TRBV19 and TRBJ1-5, with 9 bases identical to TRBD1. The germline gives CDR1 LNHDA, CDR2 SQIVND (reference sequence). Trimming took 9 bases from V and 7 from J; bases not matched to a gene: 7. The CDR3 loop spans 13 amino acids. CDR3 amino acids: CASEDRGGQPQHF. The CDR3 coding sequence is TGTGCCAGCGAGGACAGGGGAGGACAGCCCCAGCATTTT.

The chain links TRBV7-8 to TRBJ2-6, with 8 bases fitting TRBD1. Trimming cost V 3 bases and J 0 bases; bases outside gene matches: 4. Germline values: CDR1 SGHVS, CDR2 FQNEAQ. CDR3 length equals 17 residues. The CDR3: CASSLTGERSGANVLTF. The CDR3 bases are TGTGCCAGCAGCTTGACAGGGGAACGCTCTGGGGCCAACGTCCTGACTTTC.

In its sample, this clone was seen once. The chain combines TRBV12-5 with TRBJ2-2, with 7 bases fitting TRBD1. CDR3 length: 17 residues. J gave up 3 bases and V 2 bases, and 9 bases lay outside the gene matches. Germline V lookup: CDR1 LGHNT, CDR2 FRNRAP. In DNA form, the CDR3 reads TGTGCTAGTGGTTTGATCCCTCCGGGACAGCACACCGGGGAGCTGTTTTTT. It yields the protein CASGLIPPGQHTGELFF.